A selection of T cell receptor beta chains follows, all from one sample in a study of blood T cells in healthy people across ages. TCRdb called the 5' RACE reads again in MiXCR, with one record for every CDR3 protein. The table has about 1,500,000 distinct CDR3 sequences, 42% seen once. Sequencing was done on a sample of blood. The receptor source for this set is a woman in her late teens or twenties in good health. Each CDR3 is given with its conserved first and last residue. D genes are given only for firm matches. The listing skips clone size in some rows; elsewhere it reads once, few, many or a size class.

V	size	D	J	DNA	CDR3
TRBV7-2	.	TRBD2	TRBJ2-7	TGTGCCAGCAGCAGTAGAAAGACTAGCGGGAGAGCCTACGAGCAGTACTTC	CASSSRKTSGRAYEQYF
TRBV5-5	.	TRBD2	TRBJ2-3	TGTGCCAGCAGCGAACGACCGACTAGCGGATCTAGCACAGATACGCAGTATTTT	CASSERPTSGSSTDTQYF
TRBV30	.	.	TRBJ2-7	TGTGCCTGGAGTGTACAAGGAGGCGACTACGAGCAGTACTTC	CAWSVQGGDYEQYF
TRBV6-1	.	TRBD1	TRBJ1-6	TGTGCCAGCAGTGAAGGACAGGGTTTCGGTTCACCCCTCCACTTT	CASSEGQGFGSPLHF
TRBV12-3/TRBV12-4	.	TRBD1	TRBJ1-4	TGTGCCAGCAGTGGACAGGGGGCTAGAGAAAAACTGTTTTTT	CASSGQGAREKLFF
TRBV6-5	few	TRBD2	TRBJ2-1	TGTGCCAGCAGTTTAGGTGGGAGGGCCTTTATTGAGCAGTTCTTC	CASSLGGRAFIEQFF
TRBV7-8	.	.	TRBJ1-2	TGTGCCAGCAGCTTAGGGCGGGGCGGCCCTAACTATGGCTACACCTTC	CASSLGRGGPNYGYTF
TRBV5-1	few	.	TRBJ2-1	TGCGCCAGCACAGGACACTCTTTATACAATGAGCAGTTCTTC	CASTGHSLYNEQFF
TRBV7-9	.	.	TRBJ2-5	TGTGCCAGCAGCCCCACTAGTCTGAAGACCCAGTACTTC	CASSPTSLKTQYF
TRBV20-1	.	.	TRBJ2-3	TGCAGTGCGCTGGTGGGGGGCACAGATACGCAGTATTTT	CSALVGGTDTQYF
TRBV5-4	.	.	TRBJ1-1	TGTGCCAGCAGCCGCTGGGGAGAAGGTGAAGCTTTCTTT	CASSRWGEGEAFF
TRBV12-3/TRBV12-4	few	TRBD1	TRBJ2-1	TGTGCCAGCAGCCCGGGACAGGGAAATAACAATGAGCAGTTCTTC	CASSPGQGNNNEQFF
TRBV7-2	few	.	TRBJ2-7	TGTGCCAGCACGCACCCGGGACGGACCTACGAGCAGTACTTC	CASTHPGRTYEQYF
TRBV20-1	few	TRBD2	TRBJ2-3	TGCAGTGCTAGAGATTCACTAGCGGGGAACACAGATACGCAGTATTTT	CSARDSLAGNTDTQYF
TRBV2	few	TRBD1	TRBJ2-2	TGTGCCAGCAGGCGGACAGGGGCGACCACCGGGGAGCTGTTTTTT	CASRRTGATTGELFF
TRBV12-3/TRBV12-4	few	.	TRBJ1-5	TGTGCCAGCAGTTTCCGGGGCGGGTTTGATCCGCATTTT	CASSFRGGFDPHF
TRBV13	.	.	TRBJ2-5	TGTGCCAGCAGCTTAGGCCGGATCCGCCAAGAGACCCAGTACTTC	CASSLGRIRQETQYF
TRBV3-1	.	.	TRBJ2-6	TGTACCAGCAGCCCCACCGGAACTGGGGCCAACGTCCTGAATTTC	CTSSPTGTGANVLNF
TRBV4-2	.	.	TRBJ2-7	TGTGCCAGCAGCCAAGAAGGGGGTAGCAAGGGCGAGCAGTACTTC	CASSQEGGSKGEQYF
TRBV5-1	.	TRBD2	TRBJ2-1	TGCGCCAGCAGCGTGACTAGCGGGATGGATGAGCAGTTCTTC	CASSVTSGMDEQFF
TRBV20-1	few	TRBD2	TRBJ2-1	TGCAGTGCCAGAACCGGGACTAGCGGGGGGGGAAATGAGCAGTTCTTC	CSARTGTSGGGNEQFF
TRBV11-2	.	TRBD1	TRBJ2-1	TGTGCCAGCAGCTTAGTTCCCCCCCACAGGGGTGTCTCTTACAATGAGCAGTTCTTC	CASSLVPPHRGVSYNEQFF
TRBV9	few	.	TRBJ1-6	TGTGCCAGCAGCCCCACTTCCGCTCCCCTCCACTTT	CASSPTSAPLHF
TRBV27	.	.	TRBJ1-4	TGTGCCAGCAGTGTATCGTATGGGGAAAAACTGTTTTTT	CASSVSYGEKLFF
TRBV20-1	few	.	TRBJ2-1	TGCAGTGCACAGAGCGGCGGGCCCCACAATGAGCAGTTCTTC	CSAQSGGPHNEQFF
TRBV27	few	TRBD1	TRBJ2-7	TGTGCCAGCAGTTTAAAGGGCCACCAGGGGGTTGGCGAGCAGTACTTC	CASSLKGHQGVGEQYF
TRBV6-2/TRBV6-3	.	.	TRBJ2-5	TGTGCCAGCAGTTCCCGGACAGCCTCATTGGGGACCCAGTACTTC	CASSSRTASLGTQYF
TRBV2	.	TRBD1	TRBJ2-7	TGTGCCAGCAGACTCGACCGGGACAGCTCCTACGAGCAGTACTTC	CASRLDRDSSYEQYF
TRBV7-8	.	TRBD2	TRBJ2-3	TGTGCCAGCAGCTTAGTGAGGACTAGCGGGGCGGATACGCAGTATTTT	CASSLVRTSGADTQYF
TRBV27	.	.	TRBJ1-2	TGTGCCAGCAGTTTATCCCATCCAGAACAAGGCTATGGCTACACCTTC	CASSLSHPEQGYGYTF
TRBV29-1	.	.	TRBJ2-7	TGCAGCGTTGAAGATCTTCTAGGGCTCTACAATGAGCAGTACTTC	CSVEDLLGLYNEQYF